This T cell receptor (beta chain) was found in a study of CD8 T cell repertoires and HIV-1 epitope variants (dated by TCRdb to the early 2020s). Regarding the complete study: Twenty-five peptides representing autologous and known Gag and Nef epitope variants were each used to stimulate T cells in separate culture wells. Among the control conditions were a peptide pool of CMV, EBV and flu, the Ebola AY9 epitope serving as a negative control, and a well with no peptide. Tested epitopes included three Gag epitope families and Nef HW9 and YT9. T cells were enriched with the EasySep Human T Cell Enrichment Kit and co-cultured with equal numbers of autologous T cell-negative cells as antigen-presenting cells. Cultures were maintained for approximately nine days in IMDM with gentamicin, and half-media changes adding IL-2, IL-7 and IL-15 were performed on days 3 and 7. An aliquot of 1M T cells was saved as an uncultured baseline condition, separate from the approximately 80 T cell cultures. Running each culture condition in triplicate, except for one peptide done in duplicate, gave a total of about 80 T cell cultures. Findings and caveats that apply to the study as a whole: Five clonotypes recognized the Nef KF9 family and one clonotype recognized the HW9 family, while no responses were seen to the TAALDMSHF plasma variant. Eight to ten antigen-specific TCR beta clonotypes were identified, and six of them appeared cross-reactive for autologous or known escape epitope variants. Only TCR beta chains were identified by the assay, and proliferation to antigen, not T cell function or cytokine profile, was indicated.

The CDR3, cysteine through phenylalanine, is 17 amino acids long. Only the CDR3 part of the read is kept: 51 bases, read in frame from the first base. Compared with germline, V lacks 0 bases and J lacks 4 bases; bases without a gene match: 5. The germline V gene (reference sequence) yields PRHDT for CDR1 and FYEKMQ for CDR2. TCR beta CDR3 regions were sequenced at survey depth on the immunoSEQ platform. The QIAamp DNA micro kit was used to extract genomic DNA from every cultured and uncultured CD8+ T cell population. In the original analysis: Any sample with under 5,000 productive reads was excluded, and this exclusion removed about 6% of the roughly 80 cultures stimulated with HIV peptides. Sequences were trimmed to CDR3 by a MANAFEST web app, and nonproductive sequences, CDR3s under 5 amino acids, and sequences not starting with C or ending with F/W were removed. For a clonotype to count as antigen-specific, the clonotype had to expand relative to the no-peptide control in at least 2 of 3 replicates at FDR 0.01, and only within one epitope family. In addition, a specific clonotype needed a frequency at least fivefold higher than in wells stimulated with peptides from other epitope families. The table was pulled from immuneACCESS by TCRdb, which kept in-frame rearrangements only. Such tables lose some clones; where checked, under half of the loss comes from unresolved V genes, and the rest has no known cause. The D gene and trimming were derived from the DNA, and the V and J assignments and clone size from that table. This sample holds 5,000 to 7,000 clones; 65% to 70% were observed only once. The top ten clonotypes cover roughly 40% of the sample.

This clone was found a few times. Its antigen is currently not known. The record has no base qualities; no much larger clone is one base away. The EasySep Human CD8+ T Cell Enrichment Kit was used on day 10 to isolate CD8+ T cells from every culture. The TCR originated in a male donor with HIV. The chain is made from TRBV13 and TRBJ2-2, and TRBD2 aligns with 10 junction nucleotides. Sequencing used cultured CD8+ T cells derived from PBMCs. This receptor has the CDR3 CASSLGWASGSTGELFF. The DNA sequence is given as TGTGCCAGCAGCTTAGGTTGGGCTAGCGGGAGCACCGGGGAGCTGTTTTTT.